This T cell receptor beta chain was retrieved from a study of T cell changes during pregnancy in multiple sclerosis. The method was immunoSEQ multiplex PCR; TCRdb's version includes in-frame clones alone and lacks a portion of them. Of 100,000 to 110,000 clones listed, about 92% are singletons. This CDR3 contains 16 residues. V lost 0 bases to trimming and J lost 7 bases, with 17 bases between them. Germline lookup yields CDR1 SGDLS and CDR2 YYNGEE. The receptor comes from a female donor with multiple sclerosis, enrolled in a pregnancy study. The gene calls are TRBV9 and TRBJ2-1; D possibly corresponds to TRBD2 (6 bases). Sequencing used peripheral blood, obtained after pregnancy. CDR3 residues: CASSVGLEGGRNEQFF. Here the CDR3 DNA reads TGTGCCAGCAGCGTAGGTTTGGAGGGCGGTAGGAATGAGCAGTTCTTC. Full variable domain (rest looked up from reference TRBV9 and TRBJ2-1): DSGVTQTPKHLITATGQRVTLRCSPRSGDLSVYWYQQSLDQGLQFLIQYYNGEERAKGNILERFSAQQFPDLHSELNLSSLELGDSALYFCASSVGLEGGRNEQFFGPGTRLTVL.